The source of this TCR beta chain is a study of shared clonotypes between healthy human individuals. The CDR3 loop spans 17 amino acids. CDR1 is SGHNT and CDR2 is YYREEE in the germline V gene (reference sequence). Trimming took 0 bases from V and 0 from J; bases not matched to a gene: 4. Each sorted subset replicate got 200 ng genomic DNA, roughly 30,000 genomes. The repertoire was sequenced with immunoSEQ multiplex PCR; TCRdb's copy has only in-frame clones and lacks some. This table has roughly 330,000 clones, 74% appearing once. The receptor comes from a man aged 30 to 45 in good health. The sequenced sample consisted of memory CD4+ T cells sorted from blood. The subset is: CD45RA-negative fraction. This sequence joins TRBV5-4 and TRBJ2-4, with 9 positions matching TRBD2. The CDR3 DNA is TGTGCCAGCAGCTTGGCTAGCGGGATACTAGCCAAAAACATTCAGTACTTC. Translation gives CASSLASGILAKNIQYF.